Presented here are 3 T cell receptor beta chains from one specimen sequenced in a study of T cell repertoires in cytomegalovirus infection. Their cognate antigens are unknown. TCRdb reanalysed the reads using MiXCR and keeps one entry per CDR3 protein. Of about half a million distinct CDR3 sequences in the sample, 40% to 50% were seen once. Sequences were derived from cultured PBMCs, sampled from culture after CMV antigen stimulation. All receptors derive from a human donor in good health (CMV status not recorded). Some clones in this sample may be carry-over from other donors' samples.

There are a few counts of this clonotype. This chain connects TRBV12-3 or TRBV12-4 to TRBJ2-3; TRBD2 agrees at 8 bases. This CDR3 has 16 residues. J gave up 6 bases and V 6 bases, and 14 bases lay outside the gene matches. The CDR3 spells CASSMTSVSYPDTQYF. In DNA, the CDR3 is TGTGCCAGCAGCATGACTAGCGTTTCATATCCGGATACGCAGTATTTT.

A few counts support this clonotype. The genes are TRBV28 and TRBJ2-3; TRBD2 might be the D (6 bases). Per the germline V gene, CDR1 is MDHEN and CDR2 is SYDVKM. The CDR3 is 16 amino acids. Deletions cut 3 bases from V and 4 bases from J, with 17 bases between. CDR3 nucleotides: TGTGCCAGCAGTTTTGATGCGGGGAATGCGGCAGATACGCAGTATTTT. Protein product: CASSFDAGNAADTQYF.

This clonotype has ten or more counts. V gene TRBV7-6 combines with J gene TRBJ2-3; 8 bases are a match to TRBD1. Germline CDR1 and CDR2: SGHVS and FNYEAQ. The CDR3 is 15 amino acids. The V and J ends lost 2 bases and 0 bases, in that order; junction bases with no gene match: 1. The CDR3: CASSLTGGSTDTQYF. CDR3 DNA: TGTGCCAGCAGCTTAACAGGGGGAAGCACAGATACGCAGTATTTT.